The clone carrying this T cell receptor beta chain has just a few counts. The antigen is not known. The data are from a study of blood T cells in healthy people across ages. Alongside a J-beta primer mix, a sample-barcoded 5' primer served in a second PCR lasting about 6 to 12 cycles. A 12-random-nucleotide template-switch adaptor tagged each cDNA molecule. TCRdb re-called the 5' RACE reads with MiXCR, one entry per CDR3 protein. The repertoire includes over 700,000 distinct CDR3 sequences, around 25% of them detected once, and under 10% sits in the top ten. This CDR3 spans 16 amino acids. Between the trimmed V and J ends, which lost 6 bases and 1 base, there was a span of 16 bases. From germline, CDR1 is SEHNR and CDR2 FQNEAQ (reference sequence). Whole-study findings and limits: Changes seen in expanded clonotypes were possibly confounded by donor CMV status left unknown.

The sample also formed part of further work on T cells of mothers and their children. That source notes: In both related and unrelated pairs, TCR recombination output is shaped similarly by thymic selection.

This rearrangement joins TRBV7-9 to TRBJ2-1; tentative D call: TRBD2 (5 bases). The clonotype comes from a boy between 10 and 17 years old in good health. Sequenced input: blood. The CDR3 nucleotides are TGTGCCAGCAGAAGCGGTATAGGGCTTTCCTACAATGAGCAGTTCTTC. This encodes CASRSGIGLSYNEQFF.